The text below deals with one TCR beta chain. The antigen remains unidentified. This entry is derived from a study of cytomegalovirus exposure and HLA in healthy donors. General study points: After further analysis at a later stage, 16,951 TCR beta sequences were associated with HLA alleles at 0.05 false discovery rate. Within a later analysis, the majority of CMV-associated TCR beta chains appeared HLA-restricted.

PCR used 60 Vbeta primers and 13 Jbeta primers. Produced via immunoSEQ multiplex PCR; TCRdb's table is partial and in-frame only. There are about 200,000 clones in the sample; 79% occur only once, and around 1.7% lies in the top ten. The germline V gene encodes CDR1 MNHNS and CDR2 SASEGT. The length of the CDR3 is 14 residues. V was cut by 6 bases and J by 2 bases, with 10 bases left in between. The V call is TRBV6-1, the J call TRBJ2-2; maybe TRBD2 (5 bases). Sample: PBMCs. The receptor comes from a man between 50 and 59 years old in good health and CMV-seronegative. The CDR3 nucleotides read TGTGCCAGCAGGCGCACTAGAAACACCGGGGAGCTGTTTTTT. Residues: CASRRTRNTGELFF.